The TCR beta chain under discussion was sequenced for a study of a mutant IDH1 vaccine in newly diagnosed glioma. Study overall: Radiotherapy alone preceded vaccination by 4-6 weeks; alternatively, vaccination started with temozolomide cycles.

Specified time point: week 35, safety follow-up. Doses consisted of 300 ug of mutant IDH1 20-mer peptide each, paired with topical imiquimod. Whole-study results and caveats: A vaccine-induced immune response developed in roughly 95% of the patients. Apparently, pseudoprogression bore no relation to changes among the top peripheral T cell clonotypes.

The protocol was immunoSEQ multiplex PCR, while the TCRdb copy is restricted to in-frame clones and leaves out a portion. Counted here are some 54,000 clones, 84% occurring once; the ten biggest clones make up around 4.1%. On this clone itself: As yet, its antigen is unknown.

Trimming at V came to 3 bases and at J to 5 bases, leaving 10 bases not matched to a gene. The CDR3 runs to 16 residues. Per germline, CDR1 SGHRS and CDR2 YFSETQ. The material sequenced was PBMCs, taken from a glioma patient whose treatment included an IDH1 peptide vaccine. The clonotype comes from a woman aged 18 to 35 with glioma. The chain recombines TRBV5-1 with TRBJ2-7; 11 bases match TRBD1. The CDR3 nucleotides read TGCGCCAGCAGCTCCATTACCGGGACAGGGGGGGACGAGCAGTACTTC. This gives the protein CASSSITGTGGDEQYF.